This T cell receptor (beta chain) was recorded in a study of PD-1 blockade in mismatch repair-deficient tumors. The study, taken as a whole, reports: Tumor-resident clones, often undetectable pretreatment in blood, expanded then contracted after pembrolizumab.

The assay was immunoSEQ multiplex PCR, and TCRdb's table has in-frame clones only and misses some. The repertoire holds 14,000 or so clones, with approximately 80% as singletons. In regard to this clone: The antigen is unknown.

Mismatch repair deficiency was confirmed in all patients, by PCR or immunohistochemistry. This receptor was obtained from an adult with mismatch repair-deficient cancer. The sample here was PBMCs, taken less than 15 weeks after starting pembrolizumab.

In nucleotides, the CDR3 is TGTGCCAGCAGTGATCCTGGGACAGGCCTTTTCTTC. The encoded protein is CASSDPGTGLFF. The chain employs TRBV27 and TRBJ2-1, with TRBD1 matching 8 bases. Germline V gives CDR1 MNHEY, CDR2 SMNVEV (reference sequence). With V trimmed by 5 bases and J by 16 bases, 10 bases remained unmatched. The CDR3 contains 12 residues.